Presented here are 3 T cell receptor beta chains from one specimen sequenced in a study of OX40 agonist ivuxolimab in advanced cancers. Method: immunoSEQ multiplex PCR; TCRdb's copy keeps in-frame clones and lacks some. The sample comprises approximately 98,000 clones, approximately 84% of which are singletons, and around 5% rests with the top ten. The specimen was CD4+ or CD8+ T cells sorted from blood, collected in a trial of the OX40 agonist ivuxolimab. These receptors came from an adult with an advanced solid tumor such as melanoma, head and neck, liver or kidney cancer.

The rearrangement links TRBV29-1 to TRBJ1-1; D not certain. The CDR3 contains 12 residues. CDR1 is SQVTM, CDR2 ANQGSEA, per germline. The V end lost 6 bases, the J end lost 0 bases, and 8 bases lay between the germline ends. The CDR3 is CSVTRMNTEAFF. The DNA for the CDR3 is TGCAGCGTCACAAGAATGAACACTGAAGCTTTCTTT.

This chain uses TRBV12-2 with TRBJ1-3. TRBV12-2 is termed a pseudogene. The length of the CDR3 is 18 residues. The DNA of the CDR3 is TGTGCAAGTCGCTCTAACCGGAGTACCCTACCCCCGGGAAACACCATATATTTT. Translation gives CASRSNRSTLPPGNTIYF.

The rearrangement links TRBV7-2 to TRBJ1-1, with 10 bases lining up with TRBD1. Per the germline V gene, CDR1 is SGHTA and CDR2 is FQGNSA. The CDR3 covers 17 residues. V dropped 3 bases and J dropped 0; count of bases not matched to a gene: 7. The DNA for the CDR3 is TGTGCCAGCAGCTTGAGGACAGGGGGTTTTATGAACACTGAAGCTTTCTTT. The encoded protein is CASSLRTGGFMNTEAFF.